One sample yielded the 26 T cell receptor beta chains listed below, sequenced in a study of Tregs in tolerant kidney transplant recipients. Recipients received nonmyeloablative bone marrow transplants from related graft donors, with transient mixed chimerism. This table comes from immunoSEQ multiplex PCR, and its TCRdb copy is limited to in-frame clones, with some not included. The sample's table shows about 5,300 clones. The sample here was CD4+ T cells from blood (PBMCs), taken approximately 14 months after the transplant. The receptors derive from a human patient who received a combined kidney and bone marrow transplant. Certain T cells may be donor cells from the graft.

A word on this clone: Sequencing ends 3 residues short of the CDR3 end; the germline J gene provides the rest. The V call is TRBV5-1, the J call TRBJ2-1; D is possibly TRBD1 (6 bases). Germline-derived CDR1 and CDR2 are SGHRS and YFSETQ. Deletions cut 0 bases from V and 9 bases from J, with 13 bases between. This CDR3 contains 14 residues. CDR3 DNA (partial): TGCGCCAGCAGCTTGGTGTTGGGGGCGAGTGAG. This codes for CASSLVLGASE. The CDR3, in full, reads CASSLVLGASEQFF. Variable domain in full (rest from reference TRBV5-1 and TRBJ2-1): KAGVTQTPRYLIKTRGQQVTLSCSPISGHRSVSWYQQTPGQGLQFLFEYFSETQRNKGNFPGRFSGRQFSNSRSEMNVSTLELGDSALYLCASSLVLGASEQFFGPGTRLTVL.

A word on this clone: The sequenced fragment ends 3 residues before the CDR3 boundary, so the rest is inferred from the germline J gene. The genes are TRBV9 and TRBJ2-1; 9 bases fit TRBD2. Trimming removed 4 bases from V and 9 bases from J; junction bases left unmatched: 8. Germline V gene sequence: CDR1 SGDLS, CDR2 YYNGEE. The CDR3 is 14 amino acids. The part of the CDR3 DNA that was read is TGTGCCAGCAGCCCTCGGGCGGGAGGGCTTGAG. Its translation is CASSPRAGGLE. The CDR3 as a whole reads CASSPRAGGLEQFF.

With respect to this clone: The read ends 3 residues shy of where the CDR3 ends; the end is completed using the germline J gene. The chain has TRBV5-1 and TRBJ1-3; a possible D gene is TRBD1 (6 bases). This CDR3 region has 15 residues. Trimming pared 4 bases from V and 0 bases from J, leaving 11 bases between. The germline gives CDR1 SGHRS, CDR2 YFSETQ. The CDR3 DNA, read in part, is TGCGCCAGCAGCCTCAGGGGCGTCTCTGGAAACACC. Its translation: CASSLRGVSGNT. The whole CDR3 region reads CASSLRGVSGNTIYF.

A word on this clone: The read gets to within 3 residues of the CDR3 end, and the germline J gene fills in the rest. The chain carries TRBV20-1 and TRBJ1-2; the D gene is possibly TRBD1 (5 bases). The CDR3 totals 14 residues. The germline CDR1 and CDR2 sequences are DFQATT and SNEGSKA (reference sequence). V lost 0 bases, J lost 3 bases, and 11 bases lay in between. The sequenced part of the CDR3 DNA is TGCAGTGCTAGAGAATCAGGGCTCGACTATGGC. It codes for CSARESGLDYG. The entire CDR3 sequence reads CSARESGLDYGYTF.

As for this clone: The observed sequence ends 3 residues before the CDR3 terminus, with the missing tail filled in from the germline J gene. The rearrangement links TRBV7-2 to TRBJ2-5, with 7 bases that match TRBD2. Per the germline V gene, CDR1 is SGHTA and CDR2 is FQGNSA. This CDR3 comprises 14 residues. V lost 5 bases and J lost 2; bases outside the gene matches: 5. The CDR3 loop reads CASSLGGRQETQYF. CDR3 DNA, as far as it was read: TGTGCCAGCAGCCTGGGGGGGAGGCAAGAGACC.

Notes on this clone: The sequenced fragment ends 3 residues before the CDR3 boundary, so the rest is inferred from the germline J gene. The chain combines TRBV18 with TRBJ2-3, with TRBD2 as a possible D gene (6 bases). V was cut by 2 bases and J by 1 base, with 7 bases left in between. There are 14 residues in the CDR3. Germline lookup yields CDR1 KGHSH and CDR2 LQKENI. The CDR3 DNA, read in part, is TGTGCCAGCTCACCATTAGCGGGCACAGATACG. This translates into CASSPLAGTDT. The entire CDR3 is CASSPLAGTDTQYF. Combining the CDR3 with reference TRBV18 and TRBJ2-3 gives the whole variable domain NAGVMQNPRHLVRRRGQEARLRCSPMKGHSHVYWYRQLPEEGLKFMVYLQKENIIDESGMPKERFSAEFPKEGPSILRIQQVVRGDSAAYFCASSPLAGTDTQYFGPGTRLTVL.

Comments on this clone: Read coverage stops 3 residues before the CDR3 terminus; the germline J gene supplies the remainder. The chain links TRBV18 to TRBJ2-2, with TRBD1 matching over 7 bases. CDR1 and CDR2 (germline): KGHSH, LQKENI. J gave up 6 bases and V 3 bases, and 4 bases lay outside the gene matches. The CDR3 is 14 residues long. CDR3 bases read: TGTGCCAGCTCACCGACTCAGGGGGCCGGGGAG. Protein product: CASSPTQGAGE. The CDR3 in full is CASSPTQGAGELFF.

Considering frequency, this clone is medium-sized. The read falls 3 residues short of the CDR3 end, and the missing part is taken from the germline J gene. The genes are TRBV6-4 and TRBJ2-4; 7 bases are a match to TRBD2. The length of the CDR3 is 17 residues. V was pared by 2 bases and J by 3 bases, with 10 bases of the junction left unmatched. Germline V gene sequence: CDR1 MRHNA, CDR2 SNTAGT. Incomplete CDR3 DNA: TGTGCCAGCAGTGACAGGAACTGGGGGGGGGTCAAAAACATT. Translation gives CASSDRNWGGVKNI. The complete CDR3 sequence is CASSDRNWGGVKNIQYF.

Comment on this clone: From the germline J gene comes the end of the CDR3, since the read stops 3 residues before it. The V call is TRBV6-2 or TRBV6-3, the J call TRBJ2-1; D is uncertain. V shed 0 bases and J shed 3 bases, with 6 bases lying between them. The CDR3 contains 14 residues. Germline CDR1 reads MNHEY; CDR2 reads SVGEGT. The CDR3 bases that were read are TGTGCCAGCAGTTACTCGGCCTTCTACAATGAG. Its protein is CASSYSAFYNE. The whole CDR3 is CASSYSAFYNEQFF.

In the case of this clone: Read data end 3 residues before the CDR3 end; the end is taken from the germline J gene. The chain links TRBV20-1 to TRBJ2-5; the match to TRBD1 covers 7 bases. Germline-derived CDR1 and CDR2 are DFQATT and SNEGSKA (reference sequence). This CDR3 has 13 residues. With 6 bases clipped from V and 5 bases from J, the junction kept 9 bases outside the gene matches. This CDR3 is CSAPQGIRETQYF. The covered CDR3 bases are TGCAGTGCCCCACAGGGGATTAGGGAGACC.

Concerning this clone: The read comes to an end 3 residues before the CDR3 does, leaving the germline J gene to fill in the end. This chain connects TRBV18 to TRBJ2-7, with 12 bases identical to TRBD2. CDR3 length equals 17 residues. V lost 3 bases to trimming and J lost 6 bases; unmatched junction nucleotides: 12. Germline V gene data show CDR1 as KGHSH and CDR2 as LQKENI. This CDR3 is CASSPALAGGRAGEQYF. CDR3 bases read: TGTGCCAGCTCACCGGCCCTAGCGGGAGGGAGAGCGGGCGAG.

About this clone itself: The read terminates 3 residues ahead of where the CDR3 ends, so the germline J gene completes it. The genes are TRBV4-1 and TRBJ2-1; 9 bases line up with TRBD1. Germline loops: CDR1 MGHRA, CDR2 YSYEKL. V lost 1 base and J lost 2; bases outside the gene matches: 3. The CDR3 contains 16 residues. CDR3 DNA, as far as it was read: TGCGCCAGCAGCCAAGCCAACAGGGGGCCCTACAATGAG. Translating gives CASSQANRGPYNE. From start to end, the CDR3 is CASSQANRGPYNEQFF.

Points on this clone: The read stops 3 residues short of the end of the CDR3; the missing end is completed from the germline J gene. The J gene is TRBJ1-2, the V gene TRBV7-2, with 9 bases lining up with TRBD1. The CDR3 is 13 residues long. CDR1 is SGHTA and CDR2 is FQGNSA in the germline V gene. Trimming cost V 5 bases and J 4 bases; bases outside gene matches: 2. This CDR3 is CASSPDRGYGYTF. The CDR3 bases that were read are TGTGCCAGCAGCCCGGACAGGGGCTATGGC. The full variable domain, its missing parts supplied by reference TRBV7-2 and TRBJ1-2, is GAGVSQSPSNKVTEKGKDVELRCDPISGHTALYWYRQSLGQGLEFLIYFQGNSAPDKSGLPSDRFSAERTGGSVSTLTIQRTQQEDSAVYLCASSPDRGYGYTFGSGTRLTVV.

CDR3 DNA (partial): TGTGCCAGCAGCTACGGACAGGGGGAGGTCGGTGAG. Translated, it gives CASSYGQGEVGE. The full CDR3 protein is CASSYGQGEVGEQFF. The chain is built from TRBV11-3 and TRBJ2-1, with 10 bases fitting TRBD1. From the germline J gene comes the end of the CDR3, since the read stops 3 residues before it. The J segment lost 9 bases and the V segment lost 4 bases, leaving 9 bases of the junction unmatched. Germline values: CDR1 SGHNT, CDR2 YENEEA. The CDR3 is made up of 15 amino acids.

Of note for this clone: Coverage ceases 3 residues before the CDR3 finishes, and the germline J gene fills in the end. V is TRBV5-1 and J is TRBJ1-3, with D tentatively TRBD1 (6 bases). Germline V gene sequence: CDR1 SGHRS, CDR2 YFSETQ. The ends were cut back, 0 bases at V and 0 bases at J, with 13 bases in the middle. This CDR3 comprises 17 residues. The CDR3 is CASSLGQPGDSGNTIYF. The part of the CDR3 DNA that was read is TGCGCCAGCAGCTTGGGGCAGCCAGGGGACTCTGGAAACACC.

A note on this clone: The read terminates 3 residues before the CDR3 end, so the remaining end is supplied by the germline J gene. The genes are TRBV9 and TRBJ2-1; 10 bases fit TRBD2. The CDR3 totals 18 residues. The germline V gene encodes CDR1 SGDLS and CDR2 YYNGEE. Trimming cost V 2 bases and J 7 bases; bases outside gene matches: 15. The sequenced CDR3 bases are TGTGCCAGCAGCGTTACAGGGGCGAGTAGCGGGGGGCAGAATGAG. Residues: CASSVTGASSGGQNE. The whole CDR3 reads CASSVTGASSGGQNEQFF.

Comment on this clone: The CDR3 is cut off 3 residues early in the read; its end comes from the germline J gene. The gene calls are TRBV5-1 and TRBJ2-3, with D possibly being TRBD2 (5 bases). CDR1 is SGHRS and CDR2 is YFSETQ in the germline V gene. The CDR3 sequence is 16 residues long. V was shortened by 0 bases and J by 6 bases, with 17 bases between the two germline ends. Incomplete CDR3 DNA: TGCGCCAGCAGCTTGGGAGTTGCTAGCCCGGGGGATACG. This sequence encodes CASSLGVASPGDT. The complete CDR3 protein is CASSLGVASPGDTQYF.

Points on this clone: The read terminates 3 residues ahead of where the CDR3 ends, so the germline J gene completes it. This sequence joins TRBV2 and TRBJ1-6, with D possibly TRBD1 on 5 matching bases. This CDR3 is built from 15 residues. Germline assignment: CDR1 SNHLY and CDR2 FYNNEI. Trimming removed 6 bases from V and 10 bases from J, with 19 bases in between. The CDR3 DNA, read in part, is TGTGCCAGCAGACCAACAGGTGGGGAAGGATCACCC. This sequence encodes CASRPTGGEGSP. The CDR3 in full is CASRPTGGEGSPLHF.

A note on this clone: The missing CDR3 end, 3 residues past where the read stops, is filled in from the germline J gene. This chain connects TRBV30 to TRBJ1-1, with D perhaps matching TRBD1 (6 bases). V was pared by 2 bases and J by 2 bases, with 9 bases between. The CDR3 is 13 amino acids. Germline CDR1 is GTSNPN and CDR2 is SVGIG (reference sequence). This CDR3 reads CAWSTGSNTEAFF. The DNA read from the CDR3 is TGTGCCTGGAGTACAGGGAGCAACACTGAA.

Points on this clone: The CDR3 goes on 3 residues after the read ends, and that part is filled in from the germline J gene. V is TRBV20-1 and J is TRBJ1-2, with TRBD1 matching over 8 bases. Germline trimming cut 3 bases from V and 3 bases from J; bases unmatched to any gene: 15. CDR1 and CDR2 from the germline V gene are DFQATT and SNEGSKA (reference sequence). This CDR3 has 17 amino acids. The CDR3 protein is CSASPTSGTGGDYGYTF. CDR3 DNA, as far as it was read: TGCAGTGCTAGCCCTACCTCCGGAACAGGGGGGGACTATGGC.

Details on this clone: The read falls 3 residues short of the CDR3 end, and the missing part is taken from the germline J gene. This chain uses TRBV6-2 or TRBV6-3 with TRBJ2-5; D is possibly TRBD2 (5 bases). V was trimmed by 9 bases and J by 5 bases, leaving 13 bases between them. The CDR3 length is 12 residues. Germline V lookup: CDR1 MNHEY, CDR2 SVGEGT. The CDR3 spells CASSDGGETQYF. Incomplete CDR3 DNA: TGTGCCAGTTCCGACGGCGGGGAGACC.

In the case of this clone: The CDR3 end lies 3 residues beyond the end of the read and is filled in from the germline J gene. The V gene is TRBV20-1, the J gene TRBJ1-6; the match to TRBD1 covers 7 bases. The V gene end was trimmed by 7 bases and the J gene end by 1 base; junction bases not matched to a gene: 4. Per germline, CDR1 DFQATT and CDR2 SNEGSKA (reference sequence). This CDR3 is 14 amino acids long. Here the CDR3 reads CSVRQGSYNSPLHF. The CDR3 DNA, read in part, is TGCAGTGTACGACAGGGATCCTATAATTCACCC.

This clone is labeled medium-sized (0.01 to 0.1%) based on frequency. The CDR3 sequence is CASSYGTGGKNYEQYF. The part of the CDR3 DNA that was read is TGTGCCAGCAGTTACGGGACAGGGGGTAAGAACTACGAG. The chain combines TRBV6-2 or TRBV6-3 with TRBJ2-7, with 11 bases that match TRBD1. The sequenced fragment ends 3 residues before the CDR3 boundary, so the rest is inferred from the germline J gene. Germline V CDR1 and CDR2: MNHEY, SVGEGT. The V gene end was trimmed by 2 bases and the J gene end by 3 bases; junction bases not matched to a gene: 6. The CDR3 contains 16 residues.

Remarks on this clone: The read halts 3 residues ahead of the CDR3 end, with the missing end drawn from the germline J gene. The chain has TRBV5-4 and TRBJ2-2, with 12 bases matching TRBD2. The CDR3 runs 16 residues. Germline V gives CDR1 SGHNT, CDR2 YYREEE (reference sequence). V dropped 0 bases and J dropped 6; count of bases not matched to a gene: 3. The covered CDR3 bases are TGTGCCAGCAGCTTGGGGACTAGCGGGGTATCCGGGGAG. Encoded protein: CASSLGTSGVSGE. The whole CDR3 protein reads CASSLGTSGVSGELFF.

For this clone: Coverage ceases 3 residues before the CDR3 finishes, and the germline J gene fills in the end. The V call is TRBV4-2, the J call TRBJ2-7, with D perhaps matching TRBD1 or TRBD2 (7 bases each). The CDR3 loop spans 20 amino acids. V was shortened by 4 bases and J by 0 bases, with 28 bases between the two germline ends. The germline V gene encodes CDR1 LGHNA and CDR2 YNFKEQ. The CDR3: CASSPRGGGRISPTSYEQYF. The covered CDR3 bases are TGTGCCAGCAGCCCTCGAGGGGGCGGGAGAATTTCCCCGACCTCCTACGAG.

As regards this clone: The read is 3 residues too short to cover the CDR3 end, so that end is filled in from the germline J gene. This chain links TRBV5-1 with TRBJ2-5; 7 nucleotides agree with TRBD1. The germline V gene encodes CDR1 SGHRS and CDR2 YFSETQ. The CDR3 consists of 14 residues. The V and J ends lost 0 bases and 5 bases, in that order; junction bases with no gene match: 4. The CDR3 is CASSLGDSRETQYF. Partial CDR3 DNA: TGCGCCAGCAGCTTGGGGGACAGTCGGGAGACC.